The T cell receptor beta chain described here comes from a study of spatial heterogeneity in lung cancer. Time point denoted: blood at routine non-recurrence follow-up after resection. Unsorted tumor, nontumor lung tissue or cryopreserved PBMC supplied the whole RNA. TCRdb re-derived calls from the 5' RACE reads in MiXCR, one entry per CDR3 protein. This table holds about 18,000 distinct CDR3 sequences, under 10% found once. In this sample, this clonotype turned up many times. The source of this sequence is a male donor with early-stage non-small cell lung cancer. The sequenced sample was PBMCs, obtained at follow-up.

The CDR3, as DNA: TGCAGCGTTGTATCCACAGGGGTGGGATCCAAAAACATTCAGTACTTC. Translation: CSVVSTGVGSKNIQYF. The rearrangement uses TRBV29-1 and TRBJ2-4; TRBD1 aligns across 7 bases. The germline V gene encodes CDR1 SQVTM and CDR2 ANQGSEA. V shed 4 bases, J shed 2 bases, and the junction held 11 bases outside the gene matches. This CDR3 spans 16 amino acids.